Described below is a single T cell receptor (beta chain) sequence and its context. Sampled blood was obtained at baseline, cycle 4 day 1, and cycle 7 day 1. This sample was included in a study of OX40 agonist ivuxolimab in advanced cancers. Some clones are missing from TCRdb's copy, which holds only in-frame ones; the method was immunoSEQ multiplex PCR. The sample records about 91,000 clones, 85% to 90% being singletons. The CDR3 totals 15 residues. Germline CDR1 MGHRA, CDR2 YSYEKL. After removal of 4 bases from V and 0 bases from J, the junction contained 4 bases not matched to a gene. This TCR came from an adult with an advanced solid tumor such as melanoma, head and neck, liver or kidney cancer. This chain uses TRBV4-1 with TRBJ2-7; 9 bases are a match to TRBD2. The source material was CD4+ or CD8+ T cells sorted from blood, sampled in a trial of the OX40 agonist ivuxolimab. The CDR3, as DNA: TGCGCCAGCAGCCTTAGCGGGGGATTCTCCTACGAGCAGTACTTC. This codes for CASSLSGGFSYEQYF.